A single T cell receptor beta chain is shown here with its context. This clone was counted between two and nine times. Its target antigen remains unknown. Base qualities were left out, and no much larger clone turns up one base away. The data stem from a study of T cells in localized non-small cell lung cancer (dated by TCRdb to 2020 to 2021). In terms of the full investigation: Comparing tumors with uninvolved tumor-adjacent lungs, the study looked at the T cell repertoires of 200 to 250 patients with early-stage NSCLC. The cohort consisted of approximately 240 treatment-naive NSCLC patients whose localized lung tumors had been resected. Of the NSCLC patients, roughly 130 were male and approximately 99 were female, and the mean age was about 69 years.

Measured from the cysteine to the phenylalanine, the CDR3 is 18 residues long. Only the CDR3 portion is preserved as DNA: 54 bases, with reading frame beginning at the first base. Clipping removes 7 bases from V and 6 bases from J, with 14 as the unmatched junction base count. As encoded in the germline V gene, CDR1 is MNHGY while CDR2 is SAAAGT. Study-level results and caveats: A median of 57 of the top 100 tumor clones turned up in the paired uninvolved adjacent lung, and 25 to 35 of those clones also ranked among the top 100 of that same adjacent lung. Because multi-region sequencing of the tumors was not done, intratumor heterogeneity could not be ruled out. Since the design was exploratory, TCR variables were selected using unadjusted p-values with no false-discovery rate correction. Longer overall survival was associated with higher blood T cell density, whereas shorter survival was associated with higher adjacent-lung clonality. The highest T cell clonality was observed in uninvolved tumor-adjacent lung, where clonality exceeded that of tumor, suggesting that antigenic responses were more focused in uninvolved tumor-adjacent lung.

Uninvolved adjacent lung was taken at least 2 cm from the tumor margin and confirmed free of atypia by two independent pathologists. At diagnosis, peripheral blood, uninvolved tumor-adjacent lung and tumor were collected and stored as a combination of fresh-frozen and FFPE material. The immunoSEQ Assay was used to sequence TCR beta CDR3 regions from DNA. From the authors' description of their analysis: To compute T cell density, TCR beta template counts were normalized to usable DNA, which was estimated by amplifying housekeeping genes. The preseqR package was used to estimate richness by extrapolating to 400,000 templates for PBMC samples and to 120,000 templates for tissue samples. Clonality was defined by subtracting Pielou's evenness from one. To identify tissue-enriched TCRs, differential abundance testing was run on productive amino-acid clonotypes with a minimum total count of 5 and an alpha of 0.1. The Jaccard Index and the Morisita Overlap Index were used to quantify repertoire overlap between compartments. TCR beta CDR3s were clustered by GLIPH together with public tetramer-defined viral CDR3s, and at least three viral sequences plus V-gene enrichment were required for viral motifs. TCRdb took this table from immuneACCESS and kept in-frame rearrangements with V and J called. Such tables lack part of the clones; where checked against another copy, unresolved V genes explain under half of the gap, and the rest is unexplained. V, J and clone size derive from that table, while D and trimming were established from the DNA sequence. The sample table contains 6,000 or so clones; only one count was recorded for approximately 16% of them. About 4.8% of the sample is in the top ten clones.

Sequencing used normal lung tissue next to the tumor, obtained before any cancer treatment. This clonotype was sampled from a male donor at least 60 years old with stage II squamous cell lung carcinoma. Recombination connected TRBV6-8 to TRBJ2-3; a stretch of 15 junction bases matches TRBD2. The nucleotide sequence reads as follows: TGTGCCAGCACCCCAGCAATCGGACTAGCGGGAGGGCCGGATACGCAGTATTTT. Translated, it reads CASTPAIGLAGGPDTQYF.